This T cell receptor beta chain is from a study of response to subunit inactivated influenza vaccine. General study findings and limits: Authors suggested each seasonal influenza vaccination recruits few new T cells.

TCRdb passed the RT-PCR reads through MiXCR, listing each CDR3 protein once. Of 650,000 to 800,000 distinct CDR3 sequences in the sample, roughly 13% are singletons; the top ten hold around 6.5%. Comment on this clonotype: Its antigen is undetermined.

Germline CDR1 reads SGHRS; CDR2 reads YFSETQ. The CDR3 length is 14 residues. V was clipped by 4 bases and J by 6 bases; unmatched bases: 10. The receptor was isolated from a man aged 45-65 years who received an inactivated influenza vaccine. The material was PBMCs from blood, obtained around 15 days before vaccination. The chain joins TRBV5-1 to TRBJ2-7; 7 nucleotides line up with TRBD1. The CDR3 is CASSPQGFLSEQYF. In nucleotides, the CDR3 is TGCGCCAGCAGCCCACAGGGGTTTTTGAGCGAGCAGTACTTC.